These 21 T cell receptor beta chains were sequenced from one sample in a study of T-cell reconstitution after alpha-beta-depleted transplantation in children. A library of TCRbeta sequences, prepared with unique molecular identifiers, was generated. MiXCR, applied by TCRdb to the PCR reads, yields one record per CDR3 protein. Counted here are around 400,000 distinct CDR3 sequences, 11% occurring once; the ten biggest clones make up 4.5% to 6%. Source: PBMCs from the stem cell graft donor, taken from the stem cell graft. These receptor sequences come from a human donor who donated a stem cell graft to a child with acute myeloid leukemia.

The chain combines TRBV23-1 with TRBJ2-7; a possible D gene is TRBD1 (5 bases). TRBV23-1 carries the ORF label, with uncertain function. Trimming pared 0 bases from V and 1 base from J, leaving 7 bases between. This CDR3 spans 14 amino acids. The CDR3 reads CASSQSGASYEQYF. For the CDR3, the DNA is TGCGCCAGCAGTCAATCAGGGGCATCCTACGAGCAGTACTTC.

The rearrangement joins TRBV6-1 to TRBJ2-2, with TRBD2 as a possible D gene (6 bases). The CDR3 runs 14 residues. The germline CDR1 and CDR2 sequences are MNHNS and SASEGT. V dropped 4 bases and J dropped 6 bases, with 12 bases sitting between them. The CDR3 region is CASSATSSAGELFF. CDR3 nucleotide sequence: TGTGCCAGCAGTGCGACTAGTTCCGCCGGGGAGCTGTTTTTT.

This clonotype has a handful of counts. The chain has TRBV14 and TRBJ2-7, with D perhaps matching TRBD1 (5 bases). CDR3 length: 15 amino acids. Trimming removed 0 bases at V and 2 bases at J, with 11 bases between. Per the germline V gene, CDR1 is SGHDN and CDR2 is FVKESK. The CDR3 DNA reads as TGTGCCAGCAGCCAAGAGTGGCAGGGCCCCTACGAGCAGTACTTC. Translated, it gives CASSQEWQGPYEQYF.

This clonotype was seen a few times. The CDR3 DNA sequence: TGTGCCAGCAGAGGTACAGGGACTAGCGAGCAGTACTTC. Translating it yields CASRGTGTSEQYF. The chain couples TRBV27 to TRBJ2-7; 8 bases fit TRBD2. J was trimmed by 6 bases and V by 6 bases; bases with no gene match: 7. Germline loops: CDR1 MNHEY, CDR2 SMNVEV (reference sequence). This CDR3 is built from 13 residues.

V usage is TRBV11-1 and J usage is TRBJ2-7; 7 bases map to TRBD1. The CDR3 is made up of 17 amino acids. Trimming took 7 bases from V and 2 from J; bases not matched to a gene: 17. Germline CDR1 is SGHAT and CDR2 is FQDESV (reference sequence). The CDR3 region is CASTRTRQGTTPYEQYF. The DNA for the CDR3 is TGTGCCAGCACCCGAACCAGACAGGGAACTACCCCCTACGAGCAGTACTTC.

This clonotype has only a few counts. This chain uses TRBV20-1 with TRBJ2-2, with D maybe TRBD2 (5 bases). Trimming took off 3 bases at V and 5 bases at J, with 13 bases between the two ends. Germline CDR1 DFQATT, CDR2 SNEGSKA (reference sequence). This CDR3 is 14 amino acids long. In DNA form, the CDR3 reads TGCAGTGCTAGGCGCGCTAGCACTACCGGGGAGCTGTTTTTT. Its translation: CSARRASTTGELFF.

Many counts were recorded for this clonotype. The chain has TRBV30 and TRBJ1-1, with D possibly TRBD1 on 5 matching bases. The CDR3 is 13 amino acids. The germline V and J ends were trimmed by 1 base and 6 bases, with 12 bases remaining between them. The germline V gene encodes CDR1 GTSNPN and CDR2 SVGIG (reference sequence). The CDR3 DNA is TGTGCCTGGAGTGGGCGGGGCTCCCCTGAAGCTTTCTTT. The encoded protein is CAWSGRGSPEAFF.

This clonotype was counted a few times. The chain links TRBV7-9 to TRBJ2-1, with D perhaps TRBD2 (5 bases). Between the trimmed V and J ends, which lost 6 bases and 6 bases, there was a span of 18 bases. Germline V CDR1 and CDR2: SEHNR, FQNEAQ (reference sequence). The CDR3 is 15 residues long. CDR3 protein: CASRSSGPFGNEQFF. CDR3 nucleotides: TGTGCCAGCAGATCAAGCGGACCCTTTGGCAATGAGCAGTTCTTC.

At least ten counts were recorded for this clonotype. The chain employs TRBV5-1 and TRBJ2-6; D is uncertain. The CDR3 has 14 amino acids. The V end lost 6 bases, the J end lost 3 bases, and 10 bases lay between the germline ends. Germline loops: CDR1 SGHRS, CDR2 YFSETQ. CDR3 bases: TGCGCCAGCAAGCTCTGGGATGGGGCCAACGTCCTGACTTTC. It is translated as CASKLWDGANVLTF.

This clonotype has just a few counts. The chain employs TRBV20-1 and TRBJ1-2, with TRBD1 identical over 8 bases. This CDR3 is 14 amino acids long. The germline V gene has CDR1 DFQATT and CDR2 SNEGSKA (reference sequence). With V trimmed by 1 base and J by 4 bases, 5 bases remained unmatched. CDR3 protein: CSARGRQGTYGYTF. The DNA of the CDR3 is TGCAGTGCTAGAGGAAGACAGGGGACCTATGGCTACACCTTC.

This clonotype was found a few times. This chain connects TRBV6-1 to TRBJ2-6; D gene ambiguous. The germline gives CDR1 MNHNS, CDR2 SASEGT. The V gene lost 0 bases and the J gene lost 0 bases, with 6 bases spanning the gap. The CDR3 runs 16 residues. The chain's CDR3 is CASSEAADSGANVLTF. The CDR3 DNA reads as TGTGCCAGCAGTGAAGCGGCCGACTCTGGGGCCAACGTCCTGACTTTC.

The rearrangement uses TRBV25-1 and TRBJ2-7; D possibly matches TRBD1 or TRBD2 (5 bases each). Germline lookup yields CDR1 MGHDK and CDR2 SYGVNS. This CDR3 has 16 residues. V was cut by 4 bases and J by 2 bases, with 18 bases left in between. The CDR3 nucleotides read TGTGCCAGCAGTGGCGCCGGGGCGCAAGGGCCCTACGAGCAGTACTTC. This codes for CASSGAGAQGPYEQYF.

This clonotype was observed a few times. The genes are TRBV29-1 and TRBJ2-3, with 8 bases aligning to TRBD1. This CDR3 comprises 14 residues. Germline trimming cut 3 bases from V and 3 bases from J; bases unmatched to any gene: 5. Germline V gene lookup returns CDR1 SQVTM and CDR2 ANQGSEA. In nucleotides, the CDR3 is TGCAGCGTTGATCGGGACAGGTCGACAGATACGCAGTATTTT. This sequence encodes CSVDRDRSTDTQYF.

Regarding this clonotype: Because the CDR3 is missing its conserved closing phenylalanine or tryptophan, this is likely a read error. V and J are TRBV5-1 and TRBJ2-7, with D perhaps TRBD1 (5 bases). The CDR3 is 13 amino acids. Trimming shortened V by 4 bases and J by 0 bases, and 8 bases separated the two germline ends. Germline V gene sequence: CDR1 SGHRS, CDR2 YFSETQ. CDR3 protein: CASSPDSSYEQYL. Here the CDR3 DNA reads TGCGCCAGCAGCCCCGACAGCTCCTACGAGCAGTACTTG.

This chain links TRBV5-5 with TRBJ2-2; D gene uncertain. The V end lost 3 bases, the J end lost 1 base, and 16 bases lay between the germline ends. There are 17 residues in the CDR3. CDR1 SGHKS and CDR2 YYEKEE come from the germline V gene (reference sequence). The CDR3 DNA reads TGTGCCAGCAGCTCCTCAGTTCTCCTCCTGAACACCGGGGAGCTGTTTTTT. It yields the protein CASSSSVLLLNTGELFF.

This clonotype has only a few counts. This chain joins TRBV5-1 and TRBJ2-7, with D perhaps TRBD1 or TRBD2 (5 bases each). Germline V lookup: CDR1 SGHRS, CDR2 YFSETQ. The CDR3 totals 16 residues. V gave up 3 bases and J gave up 4 bases, with 20 bases separating them. CDR3 protein: CASSSPSGTYTYEQYF. The CDR3 DNA sequence: TGCGCCAGCAGCTCTCCTTCCGGGACGTATACTTACGAGCAGTACTTC.

This clonotype was seen only a few times. CDR3 sequence reads: CASRPGTTFNEQFF. In DNA form, the CDR3 reads TGTGCCAGCAGACCCGGGACTACCTTCAATGAGCAGTTCTTC. The V gene is TRBV28, the J gene TRBJ2-1; 7 nucleotides match TRBD2. The CDR3 is 14 amino acids. V gave up 6 bases and J gave up 6 bases; unmatched junction bases: 8. Per germline, CDR1 MDHEN and CDR2 SYDVKM.

The chain links TRBV19 to TRBJ2-6; tentative D call: TRBD2 (7 bases). V was cut by 3 bases and J by 4 bases, with 19 bases left in between. The germline V gene encodes CDR1 LNHDA and CDR2 SQIVND (reference sequence). The CDR3 covers 18 residues. CDR3 nucleotide sequence: TGTGCCAGTAGTATCCCTGGGGGGGCCGTAAGGGGGGCCAACGTCCTGACTTTC. Its protein product is CASSIPGGAVRGANVLTF.

This clonotype was counted at least ten times. The chain joins TRBV5-1 to TRBJ1-4; D not resolved. This CDR3 spans 15 amino acids. The germline gives CDR1 SGHRS, CDR2 YFSETQ. The V end lost 2 bases, the J end lost 8 bases, and 16 bases lay between the germline ends. The CDR3 region is CASSFNDGQREKLFF. DNA of the CDR3: TGCGCCAGCAGCTTTAACGACGGCCAAAGGGAAAAACTGTTTTTT.

This clonotype was seen ten or more times. CDR3 sequence: CASSLGLNSGNTIYF. CDR3 nucleotides: TGCGCCAGCAGCTTGGGGCTGAACTCTGGAAACACCATATATTTT. The chain couples TRBV5-1 to TRBJ1-3; D gene ambiguous. The CDR3 is made up of 15 amino acids. Germline CDR1 is SGHRS and CDR2 is YFSETQ. V was clipped by 0 bases and J by 0 bases, with 7 bases between them.

This clonotype occurred a few times. The V and J genes are TRBV4-1 and TRBJ1-4, with D possibly being TRBD1 (5 bases). Trimming removed 1 base at V and 7 bases at J, with 13 bases between. The CDR3 is 15 residues long. Germline lookup yields CDR1 MGHRA and CDR2 YSYEKL. The CDR3 DNA reads TGCGCCAGCAGCCAAGGGTGGGATAGGGGTGAAAAACTGTTTTTT. This encodes CASSQGWDRGEKLFF.